Detailed here is one TCR beta chain. Other DNA sequences in the same sample also yield this CDR3. It was CD45RO-negative cells, positively selected for CCR7, that made up naive CD8 cells, with terminally differentiated effector memory CD45RA+ cells excluded. This sample was taken from a study of shared clonotypes between healthy human individuals. Generated by immunoSEQ multiplex PCR, the TCRdb table keeps only in-frame clones and is missing some. The sample carries millions of clones, approximately 94% recorded once. V dropped 1 base and J dropped 2 bases, with 8 bases sitting between them. CDR3 length equals 14 residues. Germline CDR1 reads SEHNR; CDR2 reads FQNEAQ (reference sequence).

The sequenced sample consisted of naive CD8+ T cells sorted from blood. The origin of this receptor is a man aged 18 to 29 in good health. V usage is TRBV7-9 and J usage is TRBJ2-5; no reliable D call. CDR3 sequence (DNA): TGTGCCAGCAGCTTAGTTGTGCTACAAGAGACCCAGTACTTC. Translated: CASSLVVLQETQYF.